This entry lists 28 T cell receptor beta chains sequenced from one sample in a study of early T cells in non-severe SARS-CoV-2 infection listed by TCRdb under 2021. Libraries were made using 5' RACE. The data were produced on a NextSeq 500. Using fastp at Q25 and MiXCR, TCRdb reprocessed the public reads and kept productive beta chains. Identical CDR3 protein sequences are pooled into one entry, listed with their most common genes and DNA. This sample has tens of thousands of distinct CDR3 sequences in its table, and roughly 18% of those were observed once. Of the sample, around 9.8% is held by the ten largest clones. Here the sequenced sample was whole blood, taken at baseline. These receptors all stem from an adult who was a healthcare worker with PCR-confirmed SARS-CoV-2 infection or an uninfected control (not recorded which).

This clonotype was counted at least ten times. The V and J genes are TRBV5-1 and TRBJ2-2; D not resolved. The CDR3 contains 15 residues. CDR1 and CDR2 (germline): SGHRS, YFSETQ. V lost 4 bases and J lost 0, with 10 bases in between. CDR3 region: CASSVDGTNTGELFF. The CDR3 nucleotides read TGCGCCAGCAGCGTGGACGGAACGAACACCGGGGAGCTGTTTTTT.

This clonotype was counted only a few times. The chain is built from TRBV29-1 and TRBJ2-5; 7 bases line up with TRBD1. This CDR3 comprises 14 residues. Unmatched junction bases numbered 6, after V lost 3 bases and J lost 2 bases. CDR1 and CDR2 from the germline V gene are SQVTM and ANQGSEA. Here the CDR3 DNA reads TGCAGCGTTGATAAGGACAGGCGACAAGAGACCCAGTACTTC. This codes for CSVDKDRRQETQYF.

The table lists this clonotype with many counts. CDR3 in amino acids: CSASENLGTSVETQYF. The DNA of the CDR3 is TGCAGTGCTAGCGAAAACCTTGGGACTAGCGTAGAGACCCAGTACTTC. V is TRBV20-1 and J is TRBJ2-5, with TRBD2 identical over 10 bases. Germline values: CDR1 DFQATT, CDR2 SNEGSKA (reference sequence). J was trimmed by 4 bases and V by 3 bases; bases with no gene match: 11. The CDR3 runs to 16 residues.

The V call is TRBV3-1, the J call TRBJ2-1, with no clear D. V dropped 4 bases and J dropped 6 bases, with 13 bases sitting between them. Germline CDR1 is LGHDT and CDR2 is YNNKEL (reference sequence). CDR3 length equals 14 residues. The DNA for the CDR3 is TGTGCCAGCAGCCCGGATTACTCGGGCAATGAGCAGTTCTTC. This gives the protein CASSPDYSGNEQFF.

The chain employs TRBV12-3 or TRBV12-4 and TRBJ2-2; 8 bases fit TRBD2. The V segment lost 7 bases and the J segment 5 bases; nucleotides outside the gene matches: 9. This CDR3 contains 15 residues. The DNA of the CDR3 is TGTGCCAGCAAACTTCTGGCGGGAGGTACCGGGGAGCTGTTTTTT. It encodes CASKLLAGGTGELFF.

This clonotype was recorded a few times. The rearrangement uses TRBV7-2 and TRBJ2-3, with D perhaps assigned TRBD1 or TRBD2 (5 bases each). The germline V and J ends were trimmed by 0 bases and 6 bases, with 13 bases remaining between them. The CDR3 loop spans 15 amino acids. Germline CDR1 reads SGHTA; CDR2 reads FQGNSA. CDR3 bases: TGTGCCAGCAGCTTAGCGCCCCTTGGGGGTGATACGCAGTATTTT. Protein product: CASSLAPLGGDTQYF.

This clonotype occurred a few times. In nucleotides, the CDR3 is TGTGCCAGCAGTGAAATAGCGGGAGCCAATGAGCAGTTCTTC. Amino acids: CASSEIAGANEQFF. This chain connects TRBV6-4 to TRBJ2-1, with 9 nucleotides matching TRBD2. With 3 bases clipped from V and 6 bases from J, the junction kept 3 bases outside the gene matches. Germline V CDR1 and CDR2: MRHNA, SNTAGT. CDR3 size: 14 residues.

This rearrangement joins TRBV7-2 to TRBJ2-3; TRBD2 aligns across 13 bases. The CDR3 has 16 residues. Trimming removed 5 bases from V and 4 bases from J; junction bases left unmatched: 6. CDR1 and CDR2 (germline): SGHTA, FQGNSA. The CDR3 loop reads CASSTGLAGVSDTQYF. In DNA, the CDR3 is TGTGCCAGCAGCACAGGACTAGCGGGGGTCTCAGATACGCAGTATTTT.

This clonotype occurred a few times. The J gene is TRBJ2-4, the V gene TRBV7-9; a possible D gene is TRBD2 (5 bases). The germline V gene encodes CDR1 SEHNR and CDR2 FQNEAQ (reference sequence). Trimming cost V 3 bases and J 8 bases, with 14 bases left between them. The CDR3 runs to 14 residues. CDR3 DNA: TGTGCCAGCAGCTTGGCAGTGAAGGAGGACATTCAGTACTTC. It is translated as CASSLAVKEDIQYF.

This clonotype was seen a handful of times. The chain employs TRBV27 and TRBJ2-7; 11 bases agree with TRBD2. The length of the CDR3 is 15 residues. The V segment lost 5 bases and the J segment 5 bases; nucleotides outside the gene matches: 8. Germline V gene sequence: CDR1 MNHEY, CDR2 SMNVEV (reference sequence). CDR3 sequence: CASSKLAGAAHEQYF. In DNA form, the CDR3 reads TGTGCCAGCAGTAAACTAGCGGGAGCGGCTCACGAGCAGTACTTC.

This clonotype was detected only a few times. The gene calls are TRBV20-1 and TRBJ2-7, with 8 bases matching TRBD2. CDR1 and CDR2 (germline): DFQATT, SNEGSKA (reference sequence). This CDR3 spans 14 amino acids. Trimming removed 4 bases from V and 1 base from J; junction bases left unmatched: 6. The CDR3 loop reads CSAILASGSYEQYF. The CDR3 DNA reads TGCAGTGCTATTTTGGCTAGCGGGTCCTACGAGCAGTACTTC.

This clonotype was found many times. The chain uses TRBV6-5 and TRBJ1-1, with a weak D call TRBD1 (6 bases). Trimming removed 6 bases from V and 3 bases from J, with 14 bases in between. The CDR3 has 14 residues. The germline V gene encodes CDR1 MNHEY and CDR2 SVGAGI. The CDR3 spells CASRKQGLHTEAFF. The CDR3 DNA reads as TGTGCCAGCAGAAAACAGGGTCTCCACACTGAAGCTTTCTTT.

Ten or more counts support this clonotype. J is TRBJ1-1 and V is TRBV7-2, with D perhaps TRBD1 (5 bases). CDR3 length: 13 residues. Looked up from germline, CDR1 is SGHTA and CDR2 is FQGNSA. Trimming removed 4 bases at V and 1 base at J, with 7 bases between. This CDR3 is CASSYRRNTEAFF. As DNA, the CDR3 is TGTGCCAGCAGCTACAGGAGGAACACTGAAGCTTTCTTT.

There are a few counts of this clonotype. The CDR3 DNA follows: TGCAGCGTTTACGCGGCAGGGCTACGGGAGACCCAGTACTTC. It is translated as CSVYAAGLRETQYF. The chain employs TRBV29-1 and TRBJ2-5; weak D call: TRBD1 (5 bases). The length of the CDR3 is 14 residues. Germline values: CDR1 SQVTM, CDR2 ANQGSEA. The V end was cut by 5 bases, the J end by 5 bases, with 18 bases between.

The genes are TRBV28 and TRBJ2-2; 9 nucleotides agree with TRBD1. From germline, CDR1 is MDHEN and CDR2 SYDVKM. The CDR3 consists of 15 residues. V shed 4 bases, J shed 7 bases, and the junction held 7 bases outside the gene matches. The CDR3 DNA reads as TGTGCCAGCAGTTCCGGGACAGGGTCGTTCGGGGAGCTGTTTTTT. It encodes CASSSGTGSFGELFF.

This chain links TRBV10-3 with TRBJ1-6; D remains ambiguous. The CDR3 is 15 residues long. Germline V lookup: CDR1 ENHRY, CDR2 SYGVKD. V lost 3 bases and J lost 7, with 13 bases in between. The CDR3 DNA follows: TGTGCCATCAGTGACTGGAAAAGGGAAAATTCACCCCTCCACTTT. This sequence encodes CAISDWKRENSPLHF.

V and J are TRBV10-2 and TRBJ2-6, with D perhaps being TRBD1 or TRBD2 (5 bases each). The CDR3 length is 18 residues. Germline loops: CDR1 WSHSY, CDR2 SAAADI. The V end lost 8 bases, the J end lost 0 bases, and 20 bases lay between the germline ends. DNA for the CDR3: TGCGCCAGCCCTCCAATACCGGGACCGAGCTCTGGGGCCAACGTCCTGACTTTC. Protein sequence: CASPPIPGPSSGANVLTF.

J is TRBJ1-6 and V is TRBV7-8; D is possibly TRBD1 (6 bases). V lost 6 bases and J 5 bases, leaving 14 bases between the germline ends. The CDR3 covers 15 residues. Germline V CDR1 and CDR2: SGHVS, FQNEAQ. The CDR3 sequence: CASRDGTSDNSPLHF. The CDR3 DNA reads as TGTGCCAGCAGGGACGGGACAAGCGATAATTCACCCCTCCACTTT.

This clonotype showed up many times. This rearrangement joins TRBV19 to TRBJ1-2, with 7 nucleotides matching TRBD1. There are 15 residues in the CDR3. Trimming at V came to 1 base and at J to 2 bases, leaving 4 bases not matched to a gene. Germline CDR1 LNHDA, CDR2 SQIVND (reference sequence). Here the CDR3 DNA reads TGTGCCAGTAGTATAGGACAGGGACTCAACTATGGCTACACCTTC. It translates to CASSIGQGLNYGYTF.

This clonotype showed up just a few times. V and J are TRBV11-2 and TRBJ2-1; D remains ambiguous. The CDR3 extends over 12 amino acids. CDR1 is SGHAT and CDR2 is FQNNGV in the germline V gene. Trimming cost V 5 bases and J 2 bases, with 4 bases left between them. The DNA for the CDR3 is TGTGCCAGCAGCCCTACCTACAATGAGCAGTTCTTC. This encodes CASSPTYNEQFF. Drawing the rest from reference TRBV11-2 and TRBJ2-1, the complete variable domain is EAGVAQSPRYKIIEKRQSVAFWCNPISGHATLYWYQQILGQGPKLLIQFQNNGVVDDSQLPKDRFSAERLKGVDSTLKIQPAKLEDSAVYLCASSPTYNEQFFGPGTRLTVL.

In this sample, this clonotype turned up a few times. The chain has TRBV7-2 and TRBJ1-5; TRBD1 might be the D (5 bases). The CDR3 length is 14 residues. The V end lost 3 bases, the J end lost 2 bases, and 8 bases lay between the germline ends. The germline CDR1 and CDR2 sequences are SGHTA and FQGNSA. The DNA for the CDR3 is TGTGCCAGCAGCTTCAGGGTTGGCAATCAGCCCCAGCATTTT. It codes for CASSFRVGNQPQHF.

The V call is TRBV12-3 or TRBV12-4, the J call TRBJ1-3; a weak D match, TRBD1 (5 bases). This CDR3 comprises 17 residues. The ends were cut back, 0 bases at V and 0 bases at J, with 12 bases in the middle. This CDR3 is CASSLALRGSSGNTIYF. CDR3 in DNA: TGTGCCAGCAGTTTAGCGCTACGGGGGAGCTCTGGAAACACCATATATTTT.

The V gene is TRBV10-1, the J gene TRBJ2-3; D ambiguous. V lost 4 bases and J lost 1, with 9 bases in between. The CDR3 is 14 amino acids. CDR1 WNHNN and CDR2 SYGVQD come from the germline V gene (reference sequence). CDR3 loop: CASSGGKGTDTQYF. The CDR3 nucleotides are TGCGCCAGCAGTGGAGGAAAGGGCACAGATACGCAGTATTTT.

This clonotype was detected a few times. The rearrangement joins TRBV4-1 to TRBJ2-5; 9 bases are a match to TRBD2. The germline CDR1 and CDR2 sequences are MGHRA and YSYEKL. The V gene end was trimmed by 9 bases and the J gene end by 4 bases; junction bases not matched to a gene: 18. The CDR3 consists of 17 residues. CDR3: CARLESTPGLALETQYF. In DNA form, the CDR3 reads TGCGCCAGATTGGAATCCACGCCGGGACTAGCCTTAGAGACCCAGTACTTC.

This chain links TRBV29-1 with TRBJ2-4; no firm D call. Trimming cost V 2 bases and J 0 bases, with 5 bases left between them. The CDR3 has 13 residues. Germline CDR1 and CDR2: SQVTM and ANQGSEA. CDR3 nucleotides: TGCAGCGTTGAAACAGTAGCCAAAAACATTCAGTACTTC. Protein sequence: CSVETVAKNIQYF.

V and J are TRBV20-1 and TRBJ2-1, with TRBD1 matching 7 bases. Looked up from germline, CDR1 is DFQATT and CDR2 is SNEGSKA (reference sequence). V shed 0 bases, J shed 2 bases, and the junction held 10 bases outside the gene matches. This CDR3 spans 17 amino acids. The CDR3 sequence is CSARDPQQGRTYNEQFF. CDR3 DNA: TGCAGTGCTAGAGACCCCCAACAGGGGCGAACCTACAATGAGCAGTTCTTC.

V gene TRBV5-1 combines with J gene TRBJ1-1; 11 bases match TRBD1. V trimming: 4 bases; J trimming: 2 bases; junction bases outside the gene matches: 10. This CDR3 region has 17 residues. Germline CDR1 and CDR2: SGHRS and YFSETQ. The CDR3 nucleotides read TGCGCCAGCAGCAGCCAGGACAGGGGGCAAGGAAACACTGAAGCTTTCTTT. Its translation: CASSSQDRGQGNTEAFF. The complete variable domain, with remaining parts taken from reference TRBV5-1 and TRBJ1-1, reads KAGVTQTPRYLIKTRGQQVTLSCSPISGHRSVSWYQQTPGQGLQFLFEYFSETQRNKGNFPGRFSGRQFSNSRSEMNVSTLELGDSALYLCASSSQDRGQGNTEAFFGQGTRLTVV.

This clonotype has at least ten counts. This sequence joins TRBV29-1 and TRBJ1-4; TRBD1 might be the D (5 bases). With 4 bases removed from V and 8 bases from J, the gap between germline ends came to 11 bases. Germline assignment: CDR1 SQVTM and CDR2 ANQGSEA. CDR3 length equals 12 residues. The CDR3 loop reads CSVGDQREKLFF. In DNA, the CDR3 is TGCAGCGTTGGGGACCAGAGAGAAAAACTGTTTTTT.